The following is a T cell receptor beta chain sequence with its context. Its antigen remains unknown. These data originate in a study of cytomegalovirus exposure and HLA in healthy donors. Turning to the study itself: Among the approximately 430 donors who were genotyped, about 80% fell in the genetic ancestry cluster that is associated with self-reported Caucasian donors. Study-wide findings and caveats: TCR beta chains associated with HLA were, in a later analysis, more clonally expanded than equally common others. Using a false discovery rate of 0.05, a later analysis showed that approximately 17,000 TCR beta sequences were associated with HLA alleles.

PCR involved 60 Vbeta and 13 Jbeta primers. Data came from immunoSEQ multiplex PCR; TCRdb stores just in-frame clones and leaves some out. The table records some 150,000 clones, 65% to 85% of them present only once. Material: PBMCs. The receptor's source is a man aged 25-45 years in good health and CMV-seronegative.

CDR3 DNA: TGTGCCAGCAGCTTAGGATCCGGGTATGGCTACACCTTC. Residues: CASSLGSGYGYTF. This chain links TRBV7-2 with TRBJ1-2; D is undetermined. CDR3 size: 13 residues. The germline V and J ends were trimmed by 1 base and 5 bases, with 8 bases remaining between them. The germline V gene encodes CDR1 SGHTA and CDR2 FQGNSA.